The T cell receptor beta chain described here comes from a study of T cell repertoires in cytomegalovirus infection. TCRdb re-derived calls from the reads in MiXCR, one entry per CDR3 protein. The sample lists about 440,000 distinct CDR3 sequences; approximately 30% were seen once. The sequencing sample was made of PBMCs. This TCR was recovered from a human donor in good health (CMV status not recorded). Some clones in this sample may be carry-over from other donors' samples.

The CDR3, as DNA: TGTGCCAGTAGTATTTCAGGCATCTCCTACAATGAGCAGTTCTTC. Its protein is CASSISGISYNEQFF. The rearrangement links TRBV19 to TRBJ2-1; D call uncertain. CDR3 length: 15 amino acids. Germline CDR1 is LNHDA and CDR2 is SQIVND (reference sequence). V lost 3 bases, J lost 0 bases, and 9 bases lay in between.